Listed below are T cell receptor beta chains from one sample, sequenced in a study of cytomegalovirus exposure and HLA in healthy donors. The repertoire was sequenced with immunoSEQ multiplex PCR; TCRdb's copy has only in-frame clones and lacks some. The data hold over 85,000 clones, with 6% to 9% observed a single time. Sequenced sample: PBMCs. The origin of the receptors is a man in his forties or fifties in good health and CMV-seronegative. Each CDR3 is given with its conserved first and last residue. D genes are given only for firm matches. Expanded clones get a size class; other rows say once, few or many, or leave the size out.

len,abundance,j_gene,v_gene,d_gene,CDR3nt,CDR3aa
13,few,TRBJ1-5,TRBV7-2,.,TGTGCCAGCAGCCCCCAGGGAGGGGAGCCCCAGCATTTT,CASSPQGGEPQHF
16,few,TRBJ2-3,TRBV25-1,.,TGTGCCAGCAGTGACCCAGCACTAGCAATCACAGATACGCAGTATTTT,CASSDPALAITDTQYF
18,.,TRBJ2-2,TRBV28,TRBD1,TGTGCCAGCAGTTTAGGTGTGGTTGGACAGGAGCACACCGGGGAGCTGTTTTTT,CASSLGVVGQEHTGELFF
15,.,TRBJ2-5,TRBV18,.,TGTGCCAGCTCACCTGTACGCGGAGGGCAAGAGACCCAGTACTTC,CASSPVRGGQETQYF
16,.,TRBJ2-3,TRBV11-2,TRBD2,TGTGCCAGCAGCTTAGACCGGGACTATCGCACAGATACGCAGTATTTT,CASSLDRDYRTDTQYF
16,.,TRBJ2-1,TRBV7-7,TRBD1,TGTGCTAGCAGCTTGGGGGGACAGGGATGGTCGAATGAGCAGTTCTTC,CASSLGGQGWSNEQFF
15,few,TRBJ2-1,TRBV4-2,TRBD2,TGTGCCAGCAGCCCCGGGACTAGCGGGTCCAATGAGCAGTTCTTC,CASSPGTSGSNEQFF
14,few,TRBJ2-2,TRBV6-5,TRBD2,TGTGCCAGCAGTTCACTAGCGGGCACCGGGGAGCTGTTTTTT,CASSSLAGTGELFF
14,.,TRBJ1-4,TRBV30,.,TGTGCCTGGAGTGATTCAGTGGAGACAGCAAGGTTTAGATTT,CAWSDSVETARFRF
14,few,TRBJ1-2,TRBV7-2,TRBD1,TGTGCCAGCAGCTTAGGACAGGGAAACTATGGCTACACCTTC,CASSLGQGNYGYTF
15,.,TRBJ1-1,TRBV15,.,TGTGCCACCAGCAGAGATGGGGTTAGGGGCACTGAAGCTTTCTTT,CATSRDGVRGTEAFF
17,.,TRBJ2-7,TRBV4-3,TRBD2,TGCGCCAGCAGCCAAGATCGGGCTAGCGGGACCCCCTACGAGCAGTACTTC,CASSQDRASGTPYEQYF
14,.,TRBJ2-7,TRBV5-1,.,TGCGCCAGCAGCTTGGGGGGGACATTCCACGAGCAGTACTTC,CASSLGGTFHEQYF
14,.,TRBJ2-1,TRBV10-3,TRBD1,TGTGCCATCAACGGCAGGGGGCTATACAATGAGCAGTTCTTC,CAINGRGLYNEQFF
15,few,TRBJ1-6,TRBV27,.,TGTGCCAGCAGTTTATCGACAGGTGGGAATTCACCCCTCCACTTT,CASSLSTGGNSPLHF
16,many,TRBJ2-1,TRBV5-1,TRBD2,TGCGCCAGCAGCCCCGGACTAGCGGGAGGGTACAATGAGCAGTTCTTC,CASSPGLAGGYNEQFF
13,few,TRBJ1-2,TRBV4-3,TRBD1,TGCGCCAGCAGCCAGGACAGGTCCTATGGCTACACCTTC,CASSQDRSYGYTF
12,.,TRBJ1-2,TRBV28,.,TGTGCCAGCAGTCCCTTGAACTATGGCTACACCTTC,CASSPLNYGYTF
13,.,TRBJ2-7,TRBV5-1,TRBD2,TGCGCCAGCAGCTTTACTAGCGGATACGAGCAGTACTTC,CASSFTSGYEQYF
16,.,TRBJ2-3,TRBV7-9,TRBD1,TGTGCCAGCAGCTTCGGACAGGGGCGAGAGTTAAATACGCAGTATTTT,CASSFGQGRELNTQYF
13,few,TRBJ2-7,TRBV13,.,TGTGCCAGCAGTCGGGGTCGGCGGGACGAGCAGTACTTC,CASSRGRRDEQYF
16,.,TRBJ2-2,TRBV5-1,TRBD2,TGCGCCAGCAGCATCGGACTAGCGGGGACCACCGGGGAGCTGTTTTTT,CASSIGLAGTTGELFF
13,few,TRBJ1-1,TRBV19,.,TGTGCCAGTAGTCCGACATCGAACACTGAAGCTTTCTTT,CASSPTSNTEAFF
14,few,TRBJ2-6,TRBV7-6,.,TGTGCCAGCAGCTCCGGTTCTGGGGCCAACGTCCTGACTTTC,CASSSGSGANVLTF
17,.,TRBJ1-2,TRBV4-2,.,TGTGCCAGCAGCCCGTCCCCTACCTCGGGGGTAGACTATGGCTACACCTTC,CASSPSPTSGVDYGYTF
17,few,TRBJ1-6,TRBV10-2,TRBD1,TGCGCCAGCCGACGGACAGGGGAGATGACGGACAATTCACCCCTCCACTTT,CASRRTGEMTDNSPLHF
14,.,TRBJ1-1,TRBV18,.,TGTGCCAGCTCACGAGAAGGGGGGAACACTGAAGCTTTCTTT,CASSREGGNTEAFF
11,.,TRBJ1-2,TRBV28,.,TGTGCCAGCAATCCCGTTTATGGCTACACCTTC,CASNPVYGYTF
12,.,TRBJ1-2,TRBV7-9,TRBD1,TGTGCCTGTTCGGACAGGGAAAGTGGCTACACCTTC,CACSDRESGYTF
16,few,TRBJ2-6,TRBV5-1,.,TGCGCCAGCAGCTTGACAGGGAAGCCTGGGGCCAACGTCCTGACTTTC,CASSLTGKPGANVLTF